This TCR beta chain comes out of a study of blood T cell repertoires in COVID-19. There are 13 residues in the CDR3. J gave up 13 bases and V 4 bases, and 11 bases lay outside the gene matches. From germline, CDR1 is KGHSH and CDR2 LQKENI. TCRdb's copy holds only in-frame clones and misses some; the assay was immunoSEQ multiplex PCR. The sample lists tens of thousands of clones; over 60% were seen once. The gene calls are TRBV18 and TRBJ1-1, with TRBD1 matching 8 bases. The receptor comes from a man aged 60 to 69 with COVID-19, enrolled during active disease. Sequencing was performed on peripheral blood. CDR3 in amino acids: CASSQDRAGVVFF. CDR3 coding DNA: TGTGCCAGCTCACAGGACAGGGCGGGGGTCGTTTTCTTT.